The source of this TCR beta chain is a study of human T cells and chemical hapten exposure. Study-level background: Largely, small differences in pooled library volume made per-sample TCR yields vary. Study observations and caveats: With regard to DPC sensitization, TCRs above 1 in 1000 frequency did not change.

In germline, CDR1 is SGHTA, CDR2 FQGNSA. V shed 0 bases and J shed 6 bases, with 12 bases lying between them. The CDR3 extends over 15 amino acids. The treatment denotes: therapeutic diphenylcyclopropenone sensitization with weekly scalp DPC. Non-pregnant alopecia patients aged 18 to 70, suitable for DPC therapy. From whole blood left unfractionated, total RNA was extracted. Turning to this clonotype: Antigen specificity is unknown.

Individual cDNA molecules in this library carried unique molecular identifiers. TCRdb itself ran the reads through MiXCR, one entry per CDR3 protein. The top ten hold about 16% of the sample, which has 190 or so distinct CDR3 sequences, roughly 54% seen once. The chain carries TRBV7-2 and TRBJ1-5; possibly TRBD1 for D (5 bases). This TCR was sampled from an adult with alopecia areata. Some clones in this sample may be carry-over from other donors' samples. This table probably holds off-target reads from a library built for another chain. Material: whole blood, obtained before DPC sensitization or 2, 6, or about 24 weeks after (not recorded which). CDR3 amino acids: CASSLAGQGGQPQHF. CDR3 nucleotides: TGTGCCAGCAGCTTAGCCGGTCAGGGAGGTCAGCCCCAGCATTTT.